The 30 T cell receptor beta chains presented below share a single source sample, sequenced in a study of T cells in tuberculosis. Time point specified: new active TB diagnosis, blood taken before or within 7 days of starting treatment. The repertoire was sequenced with immunoSEQ multiplex PCR; TCRdb's copy has only in-frame clones and lacks some. The top ten hold over 1.1% of the sample, which has approximately 49,000 clones, 90% to 95% seen once. The input for sequencing was PBMCs, taken at tuberculosis diagnosis. The receptors were sampled from an adult with tuberculosis.

This clone appeared once. The chain couples TRBV29-1 to TRBJ2-1; 8 bases are shared with TRBD2. Germline CDR1 SQVTM, CDR2 ANQGSEA. V shed 4 bases and J 1 base; nucleotides not matched to a gene: 6. The CDR3 extends over 15 amino acids. Here the CDR3 reads CSVAPSSGSYNEQFF. CDR3 nucleotide sequence: TGCAGCGTTGCCCCCTCTAGCGGGTCCTACAATGAGCAGTTCTTC.

The count of this clone is one. The chain carries TRBV28 and TRBJ1-2, with no clear D. This CDR3 has 11 residues. V lost 3 bases and J 4 bases, leaving 3 bases between the germline ends. Germline V gene data show CDR1 as MDHEN and CDR2 as SYDVKM. Here the CDR3 DNA reads TGTGCCAGCAGTTTCCTCTATGGCTACACCTTC. Its protein product is CASSFLYGYTF.

The rearrangement joins TRBV25-1 to TRBJ1-6; a possible D gene is TRBD1 (6 bases). The germline CDR1 and CDR2 sequences are MGHDK and SYGVNS. V was clipped by 1 base and J by 8 bases, with 9 bases between them. This CDR3 contains 14 residues. CDR3 DNA sequence: TGTGCCAGCAGTGAATCAACAGGGCATTCACCCCTCCACTTT. It codes for CASSESTGHSPLHF.

Worth noting for this clone: Mismatch with germline at one junction end may stem from a read error. This rearrangement joins TRBV7-7 to TRBJ1-1; D gene ambiguous. The germline gives CDR1 SSHAT, CDR2 FNYEAQ (reference sequence). CDR3 length: 13 residues. The CDR3 region has the DNA TGTGCTAGCAGCTTAGGTGAGGGCACTGAAGCTTTCTTT. This codes for CASSLGEGTEAFF.

The chain combines TRBV6-5 with TRBJ2-3; 11 bases map to TRBD2. The V and J ends lost 7 bases and 4 bases, in that order; junction bases with no gene match: 1. CDR1 is MNHEY, CDR2 SVGAGI, per germline. The CDR3 consists of 13 residues. The CDR3 loop is CASTSGRPDTQYF. CDR3 DNA: TGTGCCAGCACTAGCGGGAGGCCAGATACGCAGTATTTT.

V gene TRBV28 combines with J gene TRBJ2-2; 7 bases match TRBD1. This CDR3 has 16 residues. Germline assignment: CDR1 MDHEN and CDR2 SYDVKM. The ends lost 6 bases at V and 1 base at J; junction bases unmatched: 8. CDR3 protein: CASREEGTENTGELFF. The DNA for the CDR3 is TGTGCCAGCAGGGAGGAAGGGACAGAGAACACCGGGGAGCTGTTTTTT. The complete variable domain, with remaining parts taken from reference TRBV28 and TRBJ2-2, reads DVKVTQSSRYLVKRTGEKVFLECVQDMDHENMFWYRQDPGLGLRLIYFSYDVKMKEKGDIPEGYSVSREKKERFSLILESASTNQTSMYLCASREEGTENTGELFFGEGSRLTVL.

The J gene is TRBJ2-2, the V gene TRBV29-1; TRBD2 matches 11 bases. CDR1 SQVTM and CDR2 ANQGSEA come from the germline V gene. Trimming took 4 bases from V and 1 from J; bases not matched to a gene: 11. The CDR3 consists of 18 residues. The CDR3 reads CSVGSPRGTSGNTGELFF. The CDR3 DNA follows: TGCAGCGTTGGTTCCCCCCGAGGGACTAGCGGGAACACCGGGGAGCTGTTTTTT.

V usage is TRBV5-8 and J usage is TRBJ2-1, with TRBD2 matching over 13 bases. This CDR3 comprises 16 residues. The J segment lost 6 bases and the V segment lost 7 bases, leaving 10 bases of the junction unmatched. From germline, CDR1 is SGHTS and CDR2 YDEGEE. CDR3: CASYDPGLAGPNEQFF. CDR3 coding DNA: TGTGCCAGCTACGATCCGGGACTAGCGGGACCCAATGAGCAGTTCTTC.

With regard to this clone: Its ends do not fully match the called genes, so a read error is possible. This chain links TRBV7-2 with TRBJ2-3; D not resolved. The CDR3 consists of 14 residues. The germline V gene encodes CDR1 SGHTA and CDR2 FQGNSA. The CDR3 nucleotides read TGTGCCAGCAGCTTAGCGCCCCCCACAAATACGCAGTATTTT. It encodes CASSLAPPTNTQYF. Complete variable domain (other parts from reference TRBV7-2 and TRBJ2-3): GAGVSQSPSNKVTEKGKDVELRCDPISGHTALYWYRQSLGQGLEFLIYFQGNSAPDKSGLPSDRFSAERTGGSVSTLTIQRTQQEDSAVYLCASSLAPPTNTQYFGPGTRLTVL.

The J gene is TRBJ2-1, the V gene TRBV7-9, with D possibly matching TRBD2 (5 bases). The CDR3 is 16 amino acids. Germline CDR1 SEHNR, CDR2 FQNEAQ (reference sequence). With 5 bases removed from V and 0 bases from J, the gap between germline ends came to 14 bases. The CDR3 DNA sequence: TGTGCCAGCAGCAATATAGCGATAAGCTCCTACAATGAGCAGTTCTTC. Translated: CASSNIAISSYNEQFF. The whole variable domain, remainder taken from reference TRBV7-9 and TRBJ2-1, is DTGVSQNPRHKITKRGQNVTFRCDPISEHNRLYWYRQTLGQGPEFLTYFQNEAQLEKSRLLSDRFSAERPKGSFSTLEIQRTEQGDSAMYLCASSNIAISSYNEQFFGPGTRLTVL.

The V and J genes are TRBV7-6 and TRBJ2-7; the match to TRBD1 covers 8 bases. The CDR3 has 14 amino acids. The germline V gene has CDR1 SGHVS and CDR2 FNYEAQ. V trimming: 6 bases; J trimming: 6 bases; junction bases outside the gene matches: 10. The CDR3 nucleotides read TGTGCCAGCAGGTCCGGGACAGGTAGGGGCGAGCAGTACTTC. It encodes CASRSGTGRGEQYF.

The rearrangement joins TRBV27 to TRBJ2-7, with a weak D call TRBD1 (6 bases). This CDR3 has 14 amino acids. Per the germline V gene, CDR1 is MNHEY and CDR2 is SMNVEV (reference sequence). The V and J ends lost 3 bases and 5 bases respectively, with 14 bases between them. The CDR3 DNA reads as TGTGCCAGCAGTTTTTCTCAGGGGAGAGACGAGCAGTACTTC. Translation gives CASSFSQGRDEQYF.

The chain links TRBV10-3 to TRBJ2-1; TRBD2 aligns across 10 bases. V gave up 3 bases and J gave up 3 bases; unmatched junction bases: 11. This CDR3 is built from 18 residues. From germline, CDR1 is ENHRY and CDR2 SYGVKD. The CDR3 is CAISDGPGLASVYNEQFF. The CDR3 nucleotides are TGTGCCATCAGTGATGGACCGGGACTAGCGTCGGTCTACAATGAGCAGTTCTTC.

The gene calls are TRBV7-2 and TRBJ2-7; 7 nucleotides line up with TRBD2. Trimming cost V 6 bases and J 2 bases; bases outside gene matches: 7. This CDR3 contains 14 residues. In germline, CDR1 is SGHTA, CDR2 FQGNSA. The DNA for the CDR3 is TGTGCCAGCAGTCGATCTAGCGGACCCTACGAGCAGTACTTC. Its protein product is CASSRSSGPYEQYF.

Here the CDR3 DNA reads TGTGCCAGTAGGAATGTGGGAGGTGGGGATACGCAGTATTTT. It translates to CASRNVGGGDTQYF. The gene calls are TRBV19 and TRBJ2-3; D is perhaps TRBD2 (6 bases). Germline assignment: CDR1 LNHDA and CDR2 SQIVND (reference sequence). V lost 6 bases and J lost 6, with 16 bases in between. The CDR3 loop spans 14 amino acids. Drawing the rest from reference TRBV19 and TRBJ2-3, the complete variable domain is DGGITQSPKYLFRKEGQNVTLSCEQNLNHDAMYWYRQDPGQGLRLIYYSQIVNDFQKGDIAEGYSVSREKKESFPLTVTSAQKNPTAFYLCASRNVGGGDTQYFGPGTRLTVL.

V is TRBV7-2 and J is TRBJ1-2; TRBD1 is a possible D gene (5 bases). V lost 6 bases and J 8 bases, leaving 19 bases between the germline ends. Germline V gives CDR1 SGHTA, CDR2 FQGNSA. The CDR3 spans 14 residues. The CDR3 spells CASSRGTSAGGYTF. CDR3 coding DNA: TGTGCCAGCAGTCGCGGGACCTCCGCGGGAGGCTACACCTTC.

V gene TRBV19 combines with J gene TRBJ1-2; 9 bases are a match to TRBD1. Germline lookup yields CDR1 LNHDA and CDR2 SQIVND (reference sequence). This CDR3 has 14 amino acids. V shed 7 bases and J 2 bases; nucleotides not matched to a gene: 5. DNA for the CDR3: TGTGCCAGTACGACCGGGACAGGGAACTATGGCTACACCTTC. This sequence encodes CASTTGTGNYGYTF. Full variable domain (rest looked up from reference TRBV19 and TRBJ1-2): DGGITQSPKYLFRKEGQNVTLSCEQNLNHDAMYWYRQDPGQGLRLIYYSQIVNDFQKGDIAEGYSVSREKKESFPLTVTSAQKNPTAFYLCASTTGTGNYGYTFGSGTRLTVV.

This chain links TRBV6-5 with TRBJ1-1; 9 nucleotides align to TRBD1. This CDR3 is built from 14 residues. Looked up from germline, CDR1 is MNHEY and CDR2 is SVGAGI. Trimming at V came to 9 bases and at J to 3 bases, leaving 8 bases not matched to a gene. The CDR3 loop is CASQKRTGDTEAFF. The CDR3 region has the DNA TGTGCCAGTCAGAAACGGACAGGGGACACTGAAGCTTTCTTT.

This chain connects TRBV27 to TRBJ2-7; 13 bases are a match to TRBD2. Looked up from germline, CDR1 is MNHEY and CDR2 is SMNVEV (reference sequence). CDR3 length equals 15 residues. Trimming took 1 base from V and 6 from J; bases not matched to a gene: 3. CDR3 amino acids: CASSLFGLAGAEQYF. The CDR3, as DNA: TGTGCCAGCAGTTTATTCGGACTAGCGGGAGCCGAGCAGTACTTC.

This clone was seen just once. This chain connects TRBV5-4 to TRBJ2-5; no reliable D call. The CDR3 has 14 amino acids. The V and J ends lost 4 bases and 6 bases respectively, with 16 bases between them. The germline gives CDR1 SGHNT, CDR2 YYREEE (reference sequence). CDR3 bases: TGTGCCAGCAGCCCCGATAGAGTCGCACAGACCCAGTACTTC. It is translated as CASSPDRVAQTQYF.

The chain has TRBV7-6 and TRBJ2-1, with D possibly TRBD2 on 5 matching bases. Per germline, CDR1 SGHVS and CDR2 FNYEAQ. This CDR3 comprises 12 residues. Trimming took off 2 bases at V and 7 bases at J, with 6 bases between the two ends. CDR3 sequence (DNA): TGTGCCAGCAGCTTACGGGGTAATGAGCAGTTCTTC. This encodes CASSLRGNEQFF.

The chain recombines TRBV7-2 with TRBJ2-1; D unclear. CDR3 length equals 15 residues. Germline V gene lookup returns CDR1 SGHTA and CDR2 FQGNSA. Trimming removed 1 base from V and 10 bases from J, with 17 bases in between. The CDR3 sequence: CASSLGRIKAEEQFF. CDR3 DNA: TGTGCCAGCAGCTTAGGACGGATCAAGGCGGAAGAGCAGTTCTTC.

This chain uses TRBV28 with TRBJ2-4, with D maybe TRBD1 (5 bases). This CDR3 comprises 16 residues. Germline CDR1 reads MDHEN; CDR2 reads SYDVKM. The V and J ends lost 2 bases and 0 bases respectively, with 11 bases between them. The CDR3 DNA sequence: TGTGCCAGCAGTTTACGACAGTCCTTAGCCAAAAACATTCAGTACTTC. Its protein is CASSLRQSLAKNIQYF.

The chain is built from TRBV9 and TRBJ2-5, with D perhaps matching TRBD2 (6 bases). This CDR3 region has 14 residues. V lost 1 base to trimming and J lost 2 bases, with 9 bases between them. The germline V gene encodes CDR1 SGDLS and CDR2 YYNGEE. CDR3 nucleotides: TGTGCCAGCAGCGTAAACGGGGGTCAAGAGACCCAGTACTTC. It translates to CASSVNGGQETQYF. Drawing the rest from reference TRBV9 and TRBJ2-5, the complete variable domain is DSGVTQTPKHLITATGQRVTLRCSPRSGDLSVYWYQQSLDQGLQFLIQYYNGEERAKGNILERFSAQQFPDLHSELNLSSLELGDSALYFCASSVNGGQETQYFGPGTRLLVL.

This sequence joins TRBV5-6 and TRBJ1-4; 10 bases agree with TRBD1. Per germline, CDR1 SGHDT and CDR2 YYEEEE. The CDR3 spans 15 residues. V shed 4 bases, J shed 3 bases, and the junction held 3 bases outside the gene matches. For the CDR3, the DNA is TGTGCCAGCAGCCGACAGGGGGCATCTAATGAAAAACTGTTTTTT. Protein sequence: CASSRQGASNEKLFF.

This clone was counted a single time. The V call is TRBV11-2, the J call TRBJ2-5; 7 bases match TRBD1. Looked up from germline, CDR1 is SGHAT and CDR2 is FQNNGV. The CDR3 covers 15 residues. Trimming took 1 base from V and 3 from J; bases not matched to a gene: 5. The CDR3 DNA follows: TGTGCCAGCAGCTTAGCCCGGGACAGAAAAGAGACCCAGTACTTC. Amino acids: CASSLARDRKETQYF.

This sequence joins TRBV15 and TRBJ2-2; perhaps TRBD2 as D (6 bases). Trimming took off 1 base at V and 2 bases at J, with 11 bases between the two ends. The CDR3 covers 16 residues. The germline CDR1 and CDR2 sequences are LNHNV and YYDKDF (reference sequence). CDR3 bases: TGTGCCACCAGCAGAGGGCGGGGTCTTAACACCGGGGAGCTGTTTTTT. It codes for CATSRGRGLNTGELFF. Full variable domain (outside the CDR3, taken from reference TRBV15 and TRBJ2-2): DAMVIQNPRYQVTQFGKPVTLSCSQTLNHNVMYWYQQKSSQAPKLLFHYYDKDFNNEADTPDNFQSRRPNTSFCFLDIRSPGLGDTAMYLCATSRGRGLNTGELFFGEGSRLTVL.

The chain employs TRBV11-2 and TRBJ2-1; 10 bases are a match to TRBD2. The CDR3 totals 17 residues. Germline V CDR1 and CDR2: SGHAT, FQNNGV. The V segment lost 5 bases and the J segment 6 bases; nucleotides outside the gene matches: 13. This chain's CDR3 is CASSPFVGASGSNEQFF. CDR3 in DNA: TGTGCCAGCAGCCCCTTTGTTGGCGCTAGCGGGAGCAATGAGCAGTTCTTC.

The chain joins TRBV10-3 to TRBJ2-7; 9 positions agree with TRBD1. Germline assignment: CDR1 ENHRY and CDR2 SYGVKD. The length of the CDR3 is 15 residues. V trimming: 3 bases; J trimming: 5 bases; junction bases outside the gene matches: 8. CDR3: CAISDPGTGTHEQYF. CDR3 DNA: TGTGCCATCAGTGACCCCGGGACAGGGACCCACGAGCAGTACTTC.

The rearrangement links TRBV6-5 to TRBJ2-7, with 8 positions matching TRBD1. V lost 0 bases to trimming and J lost 5 bases; unmatched junction nucleotides: 9. Germline V gene lookup returns CDR1 MNHEY and CDR2 SVGAGI. This CDR3 is 16 amino acids long. The CDR3 region is CASSYSGQGGPHEQYF. The CDR3 DNA reads TGTGCCAGCAGTTACTCTGGACAGGGAGGTCCGCACGAGCAGTACTTC.